The T cell receptor beta chain described here comes from a study of cytomegalovirus exposure and HLA in healthy donors (dated by TCRdb to between 2016 and 2019). With regard to the full study: In an earlier analysis of under 600 of the donors, 276 Gb of sequence data and about 110 million unique TCR beta sequences from about 190 million T cells were reported. All discovery cohort repertoires had been generated on a single sequencing platform. To predict cytomegalovirus infection status, the study brought together high-throughput TCR immunosequencing, statistical association of individual TCRs with disease status, and machine learning. Alongside the repertoire data, information on donor age, sex, ethnicity and CMV serostatus was compiled. The later analysis used no new phenotypic data to find candidate immune exposures, relying instead on TCR beta sequences and their occurrence across donors. Because of strong linkage in the cohort, four to six DR-DQ haplotypes were treated as single units for association and clustering. HLA typing included class I and class II loci at four-digit resolution. Typing coverage varied by locus: about 629-640 donors for A, B, C, DRB1 and DQB1; roughly 510 for DQA1; about 570 for DPA1; 450 to 480 for DPB1. The T cell repertoires of 670 or so subjects were profiled by immunosequencing and related to cytomegalovirus serostatus. Along with the roughly 700-subject first cohort, a separate validation cohort of over 90 different subjects was used. An earlier analysis of a few hundred of the donors applied high-throughput TCR beta sequencing to assess whether each TCR beta V gene segment acted as functional or pseudogenic. In a later analysis, previously published TCR beta repertoires from 666 donors were re-analyzed and high-resolution HLA genotyping was added so that TCR occurrence patterns could be studied. Among the roughly 370 genotyped donors, 81% belonged to the genetic ancestry cluster associated with self-reported Caucasian donors. The study aimed to test whether signatures of past pathogen exposure could be identified by cataloging public T cell receptors. A later genetic analysis used genome-wide SNP genotypes for about 55% of the 666 donors, treating that subset as a discovery cohort. Among some 410 genotyped donors of the cohort, an average of approximately 250,000 unique TCR beta nucleotide sequences were sequenced per donor, around a sixth of them non-productive. Around 320 gigabases of sequencing data and around 87 million unique TCR sequences were included in an early release covering 500 to 750 HLA-typed donors.

What the work shows at the level of the full study, not this receptor alone: In vitro tests confirmed that three of the cytomegalovirus-associated TCR beta chains recognize cytomegalovirus antigens. According to a later analysis, most CMV-associated TCR beta chains appeared to be HLA-restricted, and the HLA associations seemed to be driven largely by CMV exposure. Compared with the approximately 670-donor mean, donors in an Asian-associated ancestry cluster had fewer N-insertions in productive TCRs, according to a later genetic analysis. A later analysis found that HLA-associated TCR beta chains were more clonally expanded and had lower generation probabilities than equally common non-associated chains. The only immune exposure information available for the cohort was CMV serostatus. A further reported finding was that TCR beta sequences accurately predicted the HLA-A and HLA-B alleles for most subjects in the first cohort. Sequencing depth was assumed to be roughly uniform across donors in the presence/absence analyses, though that assumption may not hold. Because HLA typing was missing for some donors at each locus, association tests included only the typed subset. In a later genetic analysis, a missense DCLRE1C variant was associated with V-gene and J-gene trimming of TCR beta chains, and the association was replicated in an independent cohort. In a later analysis, about 16,000 TCR beta sequences were associated with specific HLA alleles at a false discovery rate of 0.05. Linkage disequilibrium might explain the correlated functional status among segregating V segments, but an unknown experimental factor could not be ruled out. According to a later analysis, TCR association rates differed among HLA loci, with DRB1 alleles showing the most associated TCRs and HLA-C alleles showing the fewest. In a later analysis, several top co-occurrence clusters were reported to appear linked to parvovirus B19, influenza, CMV and Epstein-Barr virus. Some IMGT-functional V segments, including TRBV6-2 and TRBV6-3, could not be told apart with the 87-base-pair reads, so those segments were excluded. The classifier was reported to diagnose cytomegalovirus status with high specificity and sensitivity in both the original cohort and the validation cohort. A total of 150 to 200 TCR beta chains were listed by the study as associated with cytomegalovirus. Most TCR sequences were observed very rarely across donors, whereas some public TCRs were present in many individuals. It was suggested by the authors that the approach could potentially be generalized to other disease states and immunological phenotypes. A group of highly shared sequence variants was considered likely to be a technical artifact of the sequencing pipeline. Assigning TCR associations to individual alleles was difficult when HLA alleles, especially DR and DQ, strongly co-occurred. In this cohort, only TCR beta chains were sequenced, and detectable features were limited by the absence of alpha or paired-chain data. Because counts were too low, seventeen rarely observed V segments, including chromosome 9 orphons, were left out of the earlier analysis of approximately 500 of the donors. An earlier analysis of 587 of the donors showed that most TCR beta V segments appeared in productive rearrangements either about 87% or about 30% of the time, which broadly matched IMGT annotations.

The cohort consisted of 600 to 700 healthy bone marrow donors. At the time of sampling, all cohort members were nominally healthy, though unrecorded immune exposures were likely present. The donor was CMV seronegative and was included in the group of about 400 seronegative cohort members. A peripheral blood sample was provided by each donor, and peripheral blood mononuclear cells were used for TCR beta sequencing. The Qiagen DNeasy Blood Extraction Kit was used to extract genomic DNA from the blood cell samples. The germline V gene specifies SGHVS as CDR1 and FQNEAQ as CDR2. The CDR3 spans 15 residues, from the cysteine through the phenylalanine. This entry keeps only the CDR3 DNA: 45 bases, framed from base 1. The junction shows trimming of 1 base on V and 7 bases on J, plus 11 bases between the germline ends. Comments on this clone: Its antigen is unknown. Per-nucleotide qualities are absent, and no much larger clonotype sits a single base away.

Library preparation used the immunoSEQ multiplex PCR assay. A mixture of 60 forward primers for TCR Vbeta segments and 13 reverse primers for TCR Jbeta segments was used in the multiplex PCR. A multiplex PCR assay on genomic DNA amplified the CDR3 region of rearranged TCR beta genes. Amplified TCR beta libraries were sequenced as 87-base-pair reads on the Illumina HiSeq System. In the source study's methods: A later analysis tallied roughly 80 million unique TCR beta chains across the 666 repertoires, and roughly 11 million of those chains were shared by two or more donors. A nearest-neighbor algorithm error-corrected the raw reads and collapsed the reads into unique sequences, merging closely related sequences to remove PCR and sequencing errors. Alignment of CDR3 sequences to IMGT reference sequences was used to assign V, D and J gene segments. Each retained sequence needed at least a six-nucleotide match to both a V gene segment and a J gene segment. Rearrangements were called productive when the CDR3 lacked stop codons and stayed in frame with V and J; all others were non-productive. CDR3 was defined according to IMGT convention as the region running from the second conserved V-encoded cysteine to the conserved J-encoded phenylalanine. The earlier analysis of about 560 of the donors excluded any sequence lacking an unambiguous match to a single V gene segment. An earlier analysis of over 450 of the donors classified V segments as functional when productive rearrangements were above 56.7% and as segregating when the standard deviation between donors was above 5%. To diagnose cytomegalovirus status from the catalog of TCR beta chain sequences, a statistical classification framework was built. V and J gene assignment, in a later analysis, came from comparing TCR nucleotide sequences with IMGT/GENE-DB human TR gene sequences. A later analysis assigned CDR3 sequences and most-parsimonious VDJ recombination scenarios with the TCRdist pipeline. In a later analysis, each TCR beta chain was defined by its CDR3 amino acid sequence together with its V-gene family, and reads without a unique V-gene family were excluded. To address suspected cross-contamination and a sequencing artifact, a later analysis removed over 500 highly shared, low-generation-probability nucleotide sequences. In a later analysis, a clonal expansion index was calculated for each public chain from normalized within-repertoire ranks of inferred template counts. In a later analysis, generation probabilities were computed using a VDJ recombination model fitted to out-of-frame rearrangements, and the results were checked against IGoR. Hypergeometric tests were used in a later analysis to score TCR-TCR, TCR-HLA and TCR-CMV co-occurrence, with a repertoire-size bias correction applied to the TCR pairs. In a later analysis, false discovery rates were estimated by permuting HLA or CMV assignments 20 times. In a later analysis, co-occurring TCRs were grouped with DBSCAN, and TCRdist sequence similarity was added when clustering was performed within HLA-allele-positive subsets. For co-occurrence clustering, repertoires with fewer than 30,000 or more than 120,000 public chains were excluded, along with five repertoires with anomalous nucleotide sharing. Here the immuneACCESS table is served through TCRdb, limited to in-frame sequences with V and J called. Missing clones are a known gap in these copies; in checked studies unresolved V genes cover under half, and the rest lacks a known reason. The D gene and trimming were derived from the DNA, and the V and J assignments and clone size from that table. The sample includes about 150,000 clones, with 88% observed a single time. The top ten clonotypes cover 0.45% to 0.6% of the sample.

This clonotype was obtained from a woman in her forties in good health and CMV-seronegative. The sample consisted of PBMCs. The chain couples TRBV7-8 to TRBJ1-6, and TRBD1 may be the D gene, going by 6 matching bases. CDR3 sequence: CASSLGQVLNSPLHF. The sequenced DNA is TGTGCCAGCAGCTTAGGACAGGTCTTGAATTCACCCCTCCACTTT.